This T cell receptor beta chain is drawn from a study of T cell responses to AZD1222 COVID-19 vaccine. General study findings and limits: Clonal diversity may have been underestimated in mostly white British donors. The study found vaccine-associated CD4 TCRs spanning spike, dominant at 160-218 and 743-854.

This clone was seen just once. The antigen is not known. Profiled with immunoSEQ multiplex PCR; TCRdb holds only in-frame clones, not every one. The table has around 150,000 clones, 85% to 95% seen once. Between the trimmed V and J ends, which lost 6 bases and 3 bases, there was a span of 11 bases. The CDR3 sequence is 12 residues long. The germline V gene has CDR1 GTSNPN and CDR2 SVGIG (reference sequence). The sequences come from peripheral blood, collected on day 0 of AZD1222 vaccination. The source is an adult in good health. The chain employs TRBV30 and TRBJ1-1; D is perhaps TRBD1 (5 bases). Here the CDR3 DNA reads TGTGCCTGCGCACAGGATTACACTGAAGCTTTCTTT. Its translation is CACAQDYTEAFF.